Listed here are 10 T cell receptor beta chains from one sample, sequenced in a study of T cell repertoires in cytomegalovirus infection. TCRdb called the reads again in MiXCR, with one record for every CDR3 protein. The sample lists approximately 630,000 distinct CDR3 sequences, 24% occurring once. The material sequenced was CD8+ T cells from PBMCs. The receptors shown here come from a human donor in good health (CMV status not recorded). Some clones in this sample may be carry-over from other donors' samples.

Regarding this clonotype: This may be a read error, as it is one base from a much larger clone. V usage is TRBV7-2 and J usage is TRBJ2-7, with D unclear. V was cut by 5 bases and J by 2 bases, with 19 bases left in between. The germline gives CDR1 SGHTA, CDR2 FQGNSA. CDR3 length equals 16 residues. The CDR3 bases are TGTGCCAGCAGCCTGTTCCCGGAACAACGGGCCTACGAGCAGTACTTC. Translated, it gives CASSLFPEQRAYEQYF.

The chain employs TRBV11-2 and TRBJ1-1, with TRBD1 as a possible D gene (5 bases). Germline CDR1 reads SGHAT; CDR2 reads FQNNGV. This CDR3 has 13 amino acids. Between the trimmed V and J ends, which lost 1 base and 9 bases, there was a span of 12 bases. CDR3 residues: CASSLAGVRQAFF. CDR3 sequence (DNA): TGTGCCAGCAGCTTAGCGGGGGTGAGGCAAGCTTTCTTT. Full variable domain (missing parts from reference TRBV11-2 and TRBJ1-1): EAGVAQSPRYKIIEKRQSVAFWCNPISGHATLYWYQQILGQGPKLLIQFQNNGVVDDSQLPKDRFSAERLKGVDSTLKIQPAKLEDSAVYLCASSLAGVRQAFFGQGTRLTVV.

This chain connects TRBV2 to TRBJ1-2, with no clear D. CDR1 is SNHLY and CDR2 is FYNNEI in the germline V gene. Deletions cut 10 bases from V and 4 bases from J, with 19 bases between. CDR3 size: 14 residues. The CDR3 nucleotides read TGTGCCACCCTAACGCCCACCGATTTCTATGGCTACACCTTC. Protein product: CATLTPTDFYGYTF.

The chain is built from TRBV14 and TRBJ2-7; 9 bases map to TRBD1. Germline trimming cut 1 base from V and 5 bases from J; bases unmatched to any gene: 6. In germline, CDR1 is SGHDN, CDR2 FVKESK. The CDR3 totals 15 residues. The CDR3 DNA follows: TGTGCCAGCAGCCAAGCCGTCTGGACAGGGGACGAGCAGTACTTC. This gives the protein CASSQAVWTGDEQYF.

This clonotype was observed at least ten times. The chain employs TRBV7-9 and TRBJ1-2; possibly TRBD1 for D (5 bases). V was clipped by 1 base and J by 5 bases, with 17 bases between them. The CDR3 runs to 16 residues. Germline V gives CDR1 SEHNR, CDR2 FQNEAQ (reference sequence). The DNA for the CDR3 is TGTGCCAGCAGCTTAGTCAGGGAGGGACCTATATATGGCTACACCTTC. It specifies CASSLVREGPIYGYTF.

This clonotype was seen ten or more times. This rearrangement joins TRBV10-3 to TRBJ2-1; TRBD1 might be the D (6 bases). Per germline, CDR1 ENHRY and CDR2 SYGVKD. Trimming took 8 bases from V and 9 from J, leaving 17 bases between them. CDR3 length: 13 residues. The CDR3 here is CAIPGHLLGEQFF. The CDR3 nucleotides read TGTGCCATCCCGGGACACCTTTTGGGTGAGCAGTTCTTC.

Ten or more counts support this clonotype. The chain uses TRBV11-2 and TRBJ2-1; unclear D gene. Looked up from germline, CDR1 is SGHAT and CDR2 is FQNNGV. The CDR3 sequence is 16 residues long. V lost 4 bases and J lost 0, with 13 bases in between. CDR3 coding DNA: TGTGCCAGCAGCTCGAATACCCTGAGCTCCTACAATGAGCAGTTCTTC. Its protein product is CASSSNTLSSYNEQFF.

The chain combines TRBV4-3 with TRBJ1-2; TRBD1 aligns across 7 bases. The CDR3 covers 15 residues. CDR1 is LGHNA and CDR2 is YSLEER in the germline V gene. J gave up 8 bases and V 0 bases, and 9 bases lay outside the gene matches. CDR3 DNA: TGCGCCAGCAGCCAAGATCAGGCAGGGGGATTCGGCTACACCTTC. Protein sequence: CASSQDQAGGFGYTF.

This chain uses TRBV6-6 with TRBJ2-2; D may be TRBD2 (6 bases). V was pared by 6 bases and J by 4 bases, with 21 bases between. The V gene's germline CDR1 is MNHNY and CDR2 SVGAGI (reference sequence). The CDR3 runs to 17 residues. CDR3 sequence: CASSPSPSGRTTGELFF. CDR3 nucleotides: TGTGCCAGCAGCCCGTCGCCTTCAGGGAGGACCACCGGGGAGCTGTTTTTT.

The J gene is TRBJ2-1, the V gene TRBV7-6; D not certain. Trimming cost V 4 bases and J 1 base, with 14 bases left between them. The germline V gene has CDR1 SGHVS and CDR2 FNYEAQ. This CDR3 region has 16 residues. In nucleotides, the CDR3 is TGTGCCAGCAGCTCACCAGGCCCTCCTTCCTACAATGAGCAGTTCTTC. Translating gives CASSSPGPPSYNEQFF.